At least ten counts were recorded for the clone carrying this T cell receptor (beta chain). TCRdb reprocessed the PCR reads using MiXCR. Of 30,000 or so clones listed, 23% are singletons. This entry belongs to a study of metastatic and nonmetastatic thyroid tumors. There were no patients who had received any treatment before thyroid surgery. Trimming removed 0 bases from V and 7 bases from J; junction bases left unmatched: 2. Germline-derived CDR1 and CDR2 are SGHTA and FQGNSA. This CDR3 is built from 15 residues. This sequence originates from a female donor with papillary thyroid cancer or a benign thyroid nodule (not recorded which). Some clones in this sample may be carry-over from other donors' samples. The material sequenced was blood. The rearrangement joins TRBV7-2 to TRBJ2-1; the match to TRBD2 covers 11 bases. The CDR3 reads CASSLALAGGNEQFF. CDR3 DNA sequence: TGTGCCAGCAGCTTAGCGCTAGCGGGAGGTAATGAGCAGTTCTTC. Full variable domain (rest looked up from reference TRBV7-2 and TRBJ2-1): GAGVSQSPSNKVTEKGKDVELRCDPISGHTALYWYRQSLGQGLEFLIYFQGNSAPDKSGLPSDRFSAERTGGSVSTLTIQRTQQEDSAVYLCASSLALAGGNEQFFGPGTRLTVL.